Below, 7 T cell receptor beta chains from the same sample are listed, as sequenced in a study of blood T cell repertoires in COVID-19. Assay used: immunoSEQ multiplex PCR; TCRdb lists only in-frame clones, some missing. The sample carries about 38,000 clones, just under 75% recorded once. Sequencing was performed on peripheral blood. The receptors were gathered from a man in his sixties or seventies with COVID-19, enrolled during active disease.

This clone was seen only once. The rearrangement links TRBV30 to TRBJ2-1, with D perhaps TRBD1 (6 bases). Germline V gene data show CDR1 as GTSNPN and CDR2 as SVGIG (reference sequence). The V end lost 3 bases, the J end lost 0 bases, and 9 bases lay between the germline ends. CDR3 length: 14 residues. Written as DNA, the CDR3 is TGTGCCTGGAGGAGGGGGACCTCCTACAATGAGCAGTTCTTC. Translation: CAWRRGTSYNEQFF.

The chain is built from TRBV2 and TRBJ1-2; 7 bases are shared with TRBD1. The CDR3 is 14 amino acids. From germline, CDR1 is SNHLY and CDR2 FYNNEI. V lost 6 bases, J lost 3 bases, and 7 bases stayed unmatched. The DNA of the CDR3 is TGTGCCAGCAGGCGGAGTACAGGGGACTATGGCTACACCTTC. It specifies CASRRSTGDYGYTF.

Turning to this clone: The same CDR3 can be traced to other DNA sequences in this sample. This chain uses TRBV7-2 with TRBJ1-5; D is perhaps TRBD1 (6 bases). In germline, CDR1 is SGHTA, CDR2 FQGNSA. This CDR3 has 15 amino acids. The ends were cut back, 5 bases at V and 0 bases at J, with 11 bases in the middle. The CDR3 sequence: CASSPLRGSNQPQHF. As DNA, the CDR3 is TGTGCCAGCAGCCCCCTCAGGGGTAGCAATCAGCCCCAGCATTTT.

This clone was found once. CDR3 sequence: CASSPHGTPSEQYF. The CDR3 DNA reads as TGTGCCAGCAGTCCTCACGGGACTCCCAGCGAGCAGTACTTC. V is TRBV27 and J is TRBJ2-7; possibly TRBD2 for D (6 bases). The CDR3 sequence is 14 residues long. Germline values: CDR1 MNHEY, CDR2 SMNVEV (reference sequence). Trimming took 5 bases from V and 6 from J, leaving 17 bases between them.

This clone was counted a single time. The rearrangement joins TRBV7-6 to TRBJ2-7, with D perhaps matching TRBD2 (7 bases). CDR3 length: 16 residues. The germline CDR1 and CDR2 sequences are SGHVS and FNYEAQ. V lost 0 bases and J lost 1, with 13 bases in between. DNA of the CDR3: TGTGCCAGCAGCTTAGCGGGGGGGCGCGGTTCCTACGAGCAGTACTTC. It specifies CASSLAGGRGSYEQYF.

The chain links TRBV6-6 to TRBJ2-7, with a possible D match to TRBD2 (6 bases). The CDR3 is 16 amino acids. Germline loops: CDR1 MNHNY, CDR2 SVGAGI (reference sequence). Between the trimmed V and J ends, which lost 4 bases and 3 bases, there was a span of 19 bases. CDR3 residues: CASSSTSEGRIYEQYF. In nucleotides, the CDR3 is TGTGCCAGCAGTTCTACGTCCGAGGGGAGGATCTACGAGCAGTACTTC.

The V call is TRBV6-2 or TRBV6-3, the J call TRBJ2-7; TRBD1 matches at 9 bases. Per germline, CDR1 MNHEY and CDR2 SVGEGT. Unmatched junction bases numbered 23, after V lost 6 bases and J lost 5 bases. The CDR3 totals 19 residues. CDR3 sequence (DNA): TGTGCCAGCAGCCCTACCTCTCGTCACCCGGGACAGGGTAGAAACGAGCAGTACTTC. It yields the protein CASSPTSRHPGQGRNEQYF.